This T cell receptor beta chain was identified in a study of cytomegalovirus exposure and HLA in healthy donors (dated by TCRdb to between 2016 and 2019). The study in broad terms: An earlier analysis of roughly 630 of the donors reported more than 250 Gb of sequence data and 117 million unique TCR beta sequences from 150 million to 200 million T cells. An early release that covered around 590 HLA-typed donors contained approximately 300 gigabases of sequencing data and 75 million to 100 million unique TCR sequences. The genetic ancestry cluster associated with self-reported Caucasian donors included roughly 84% of the roughly 400 genotyped donors. The aim of the study was to test whether cataloging public T cell receptors could identify signatures of past pathogen exposure. The study used immunosequencing to profile the T cell repertoires of about 670 subjects and linked those repertoires to cytomegalovirus serostatus. Along with the approximately 650-subject first cohort, a separate validation cohort of about 110 different subjects was used. High-throughput TCR immunosequencing, statistical association of individual TCRs with disease status, and machine learning were combined to predict cytomegalovirus infection status. To study patterns of TCR occurrence, a later analysis re-analyzed previously published TCR beta repertoires from 700 or so donors and added high-resolution HLA genotyping. Rather than drawing on any new phenotypic data, the later analysis identified candidate immune exposures from TCR beta sequences and the way those sequences occurred across donors. An earlier analysis of 587 of the donors applied high-throughput TCR beta sequencing to assess whether each TCR beta V gene segment acted as functional or pseudogenic. Donor age, sex, ethnicity and CMV serostatus were collected together with the repertoire data. In a later genetic analysis, genome-wide SNP genotypes for 398 of the 666 donors were used, and that subset was treated as a discovery cohort. Every repertoire in the discovery cohort had been generated on one and the same sequencing platform. HLA typing included class I and class II loci at four-digit resolution. The number of typed donors differed by locus: about 629-640 for A, B, C, DRB1 and DQB1; approximately 520 for DQA1; approximately 600 for DPA1; and approximately 450 for DPB1. Roughly five DR-DQ haplotypes were handled as single units for association and clustering because linkage in the cohort was strong. Among some 410 genotyped donors of the cohort, an average of approximately 200,000 unique TCR beta nucleotide sequences was sequenced per donor, of which about 19% were non-productive. Overall results and qualifications from the work: In a later genetic analysis, fewer N-insertions in productive TCRs were reported among donors in an Asian-associated ancestry cluster than the approximately 630-donor mean. A cluster of highly shared sequence variants was judged likely to be a technical artifact of the sequencing pipeline. According to a later analysis, TCR association rates differed among HLA loci, with DRB1 alleles showing the most associated TCRs and HLA-C alleles showing the fewest. Broadly in line with IMGT annotations, most TCR beta V segments showed up in productive rearrangements about 90% or about 30% of the time in an earlier analysis of a few hundred of the donors. The classifier was reported to diagnose cytomegalovirus status with high specificity and sensitivity in both the original cohort and the validation cohort. A later analysis associated about 17,000 TCR beta sequences with specific HLA alleles at a false discovery rate of 0.05. According to a later analysis, most CMV-associated TCR beta chains appeared to be HLA-restricted, and the HLA associations seemed to be driven largely by CMV exposure. Correlated functional status among segregating V segments might be attributable to linkage disequilibrium, but an unknown experimental factor could not be ruled out. Over 15 rarely observed V segments, including chromosome 9 orphons, were excluded from the earlier analysis of 550 to 700 of the donors because counts were too low. The authors suggested that the approach could potentially be extended to other disease states and immunological phenotypes. In the study, about 150 TCR beta chains were listed as associated with cytomegalovirus. When HLA alleles, especially DR and DQ, strongly co-occurred, attributing TCR associations to individual alleles was difficult. In a later analysis, several top co-occurrence clusters were reported to appear linked to parvovirus B19, influenza, CMV and Epstein-Barr virus. Some IMGT-functional V segments, including TRBV6-2 and TRBV6-3, could not be distinguished by the 87-base-pair reads and were therefore excluded. A further reported finding was that TCR beta sequences accurately predicted the HLA-A and HLA-B alleles for most subjects in the first cohort. In a later analysis, HLA-associated TCR beta chains showed more clonal expansion and lower generation probabilities than non-associated chains that were equally common. The presence/absence analyses assumed that sequencing depth was roughly uniform across donors, and that assumption may not be true. Three of the identified cytomegalovirus-associated TCR beta chains were confirmed in vitro to be specific for cytomegalovirus antigens. Because some donors lacked HLA typing at each locus, the association tests relied only on the typed subset. Across donors, most TCR sequences were observed very rarely, whereas some public TCRs were present in many individuals. The cohort was sequenced for TCR beta chains only, and without alpha or paired-chain data the features that could be detected were limited. Immune exposure information for the cohort was limited to CMV serostatus. In a later genetic analysis, a missense DCLRE1C variant was associated with V-gene and J-gene trimming of TCR beta chains, and the association was replicated in an independent cohort.

From the cysteine through the phenylalanine, the CDR3 covers 17 amino acids. The kept DNA is CDR3 alone, 51 bases in frame from the first base. V trim: 5 bases; J trim: 1 base; unmatched bases: 10. CDR1 and CDR2 are drawn from the germline V gene (reference sequence): LNHDA, SQIVND. In total, roughly 670 healthy bone marrow donors made up the cohort. At the time of sampling, all cohort members were nominally healthy, though unrecorded immune exposures were likely present. The donor was CMV seronegative and was included in the group of a few hundred seronegative cohort members. Every donor gave a peripheral blood sample, and the peripheral blood mononuclear cells from that sample were used for TCR beta sequencing. The Qiagen DNeasy Blood Extraction Kit was used to extract genomic DNA from the blood cell samples. A note on this clone: It lacks a known antigen. There are no base qualities to consult, and no much larger clone falls within one base.

The library was produced with the immunoSEQ multiplex PCR assay. For the multiplex PCR, a mixture combining 60 forward primers for TCR Vbeta segments and 13 reverse primers for TCR Jbeta segments was used. The CDR3 region of rearranged TCR beta genes was amplified from genomic DNA with a multiplex PCR assay. On the Illumina HiSeq System, the amplified TCR beta libraries were sequenced as 87-base-pair reads. The study's processing was this. A later analysis tallied tens of millions of unique TCR beta chains across the 650 to 750 repertoires, and approximately 11 million of those chains were shared by two or more donors. Raw reads were error-corrected and collapsed into unique sequences by a nearest-neighbor algorithm in which closely related sequences were merged to remove PCR and sequencing errors. V, D and J gene segments were assigned by aligning CDR3 sequences to IMGT reference sequences. For a sequence to be retained, at least a six-nucleotide match to both a V gene segment and a J gene segment was required. A rearrangement counted as productive if the CDR3 had no stop codons and remained in frame with V and J, and every other rearrangement counted as non-productive. CDR3 was defined according to IMGT convention as the region running from the second conserved V-encoded cysteine to the conserved J-encoded phenylalanine. The earlier analysis of roughly 590 of the donors excluded sequences that lacked an unambiguous match to a single V gene segment. In an earlier analysis of several hundred of the donors, a V segment was called functional when productive rearrangements were above 56.7%, and segregating when the standard deviation between donors exceeded 5%. A statistical classification framework was built for diagnosing cytomegalovirus status from the catalog of TCR beta chain sequences. V and J gene assignment, in a later analysis, came from comparing TCR nucleotide sequences with IMGT/GENE-DB human TR gene sequences. In a later analysis, CDR3 sequences and most-parsimonious VDJ recombination scenarios were assigned using the TCRdist pipeline. In a later analysis, each TCR beta chain was defined by its CDR3 amino acid sequence together with its V-gene family, and reads without a unique V-gene family were excluded. In a later analysis, nearly 600 highly shared, low-generation-probability nucleotide sequences were removed to address suspected cross-contamination and a sequencing artifact. In a later analysis, a clonal expansion index was calculated for each public chain from normalized within-repertoire ranks of inferred template counts. A later analysis computed generation probabilities with a VDJ recombination model fitted to out-of-frame rearrangements, and checked the results against IGoR. Hypergeometric tests were used in a later analysis to score TCR-TCR, TCR-HLA and TCR-CMV co-occurrence, with a repertoire-size bias correction applied to the TCR pairs. To estimate false discovery rates, a later analysis permuted the HLA or CMV assignments 20 times. In a later analysis, co-occurring TCRs were grouped using DBSCAN, and TCRdist sequence similarity was added for clustering within HLA-allele-positive subsets. Repertoires with fewer than 30,000 or more than 120,000 public chains, plus five repertoires with anomalous nucleotide sharing, were excluded from co-occurrence clustering. TCRdb re-hosts the immuneACCESS table, in-frame sequences only. Its copies lack some clones; in the studies checked, an unresolved V gene accounts for under half of them, and the cause for the rest is not known. V and J calls and clone size are given by that table; D and trimming were obtained from the DNA. The table for this sample lists around 170,000 clones; roughly 80% of them were counted only once. The ten largest clones add up to approximately 5.1% of the sample.

The rearranged chain carries TRBV19 and TRBJ2-2; 7 junctional bases match TRBD1. Sequenced: PBMCs. This TCR came from a man aged 35-49 years in good health and CMV-seronegative. The DNA is TGTGCCAGTAGTCCAATCAGAGGGACAGTGAACACCGGGGAGCTGTTTTTT. The resulting protein is CASSPIRGTVNTGELFF.